This T cell receptor beta chain was sequenced during a study of blood T cell repertoires in COVID-19. Study details: From T cells, B-cell-depleted T cells, or PBMCs came the material, which was cDNA or gDNA.

Germline V gene lookup returns CDR1 SGHVS and CDR2 FQNEAQ. The length of the CDR3 is 16 residues. With 5 bases clipped from V and 5 bases from J, the junction kept 11 bases outside the gene matches. Profiled with immunoSEQ multiplex PCR; TCRdb holds only in-frame clones, not every one. The sample comprises some 400,000 clones, around 90% of which are singletons, and approximately 7% rests with the top ten. This TCR was recovered from a man aged 18 to 29 with active or convalescent COVID-19. The chain recombines TRBV7-8 with TRBJ1-4, with 7 bases matching TRBD1. Source material: peripheral blood. DNA for the CDR3: TGTGCCAGCAGCGAGGGACAGACTCATAACAATGAAAAACTGTTTTTT. Its translation: CASSEGQTHNNEKLFF.